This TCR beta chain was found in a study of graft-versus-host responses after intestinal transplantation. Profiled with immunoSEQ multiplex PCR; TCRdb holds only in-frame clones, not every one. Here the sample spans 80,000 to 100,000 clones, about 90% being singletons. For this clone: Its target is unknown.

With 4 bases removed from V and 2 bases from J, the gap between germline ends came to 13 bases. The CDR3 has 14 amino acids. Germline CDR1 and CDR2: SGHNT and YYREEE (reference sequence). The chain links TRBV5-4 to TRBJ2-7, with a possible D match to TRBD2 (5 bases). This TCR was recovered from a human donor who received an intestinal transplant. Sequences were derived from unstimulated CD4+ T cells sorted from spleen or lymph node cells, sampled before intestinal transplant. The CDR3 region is CASSLQDGTYEQYF. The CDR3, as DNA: TGTGCCAGCAGCCTTCAGGACGGGACCTACGAGCAGTACTTC.